These 13 T cell receptor beta chains originate from one sample sequenced in a study of Graves' ophthalmopathy and Graves' hyperthyroidism. Amplification targeted the TCR beta CDR3 regions, with RNA transcripts as the source material. HTBI-primed first-round RT-PCR preceded second-round multiplex PCR. TCRdb recomputed calls from the multiplex PCR reads with MiXCR, one row per CDR3 protein. The data show hundreds of thousands of distinct CDR3 sequences, around a fifth seen once. Sequencing input: peripheral blood. Receptor source: a woman aged 18-29 years with stable Graves' hyperthyroidism. Some clones in this sample may be carry-over from other donors' samples.

CDR3 in amino acids: CASSVDPGNQPQHF. For the CDR3, the DNA is TGTGCCAGCAGCGTAGATCCGGGTAATCAGCCCCAGCATTTT. The gene calls are TRBV9 and TRBJ1-5; no reliable D call. CDR3 size: 14 residues. V lost 0 bases, J lost 4 bases, and 8 bases lay in between. Germline V gene lookup returns CDR1 SGDLS and CDR2 YYNGEE.

Many counts were recorded for this clonotype. The V and J genes are TRBV2 and TRBJ1-2; TRBD1 agrees at 9 bases. The germline gives CDR1 SNHLY, CDR2 FYNNEI. This CDR3 spans 13 amino acids. Trimming at V came to 8 bases and at J to 7 bases, leaving 8 bases not matched to a gene. DNA for the CDR3: TGTGCCAGCGATCGGGACAGGGCTATTGGCTACACCTTC. It yields the protein CASDRDRAIGYTF. Filled out from reference TRBV2 and TRBJ1-2, the complete variable domain reads EPEVTQTPSHQVTQMGQEVILRCVPISNHLYFYWYRQILGQKVEFLVSFYNNEISEKSEIFDDQFSVERPDGSNFTLKIRSTKLEDSAMYFCASDRDRAIGYTFGSGTRLTVV.

This clonotype was seen at least ten times. The chain couples TRBV6-5 to TRBJ2-7; TRBD1 might be the D (5 bases). Germline lookup yields CDR1 MNHEY and CDR2 SVGAGI. With 6 bases removed from V and 9 bases from J, the gap between germline ends came to 21 bases. The length of the CDR3 is 14 residues. As DNA, the CDR3 is TGTGCCAGCAGGGCAGGGCACCTGGGATTCGCGCAGTACTTC. Residues: CASRAGHLGFAQYF.

V gene TRBV18 combines with J gene TRBJ2-5; weak D call: TRBD1 (6 bases). The CDR3 spans 16 residues. The V end lost 3 bases, the J end lost 4 bases, and 18 bases lay between the germline ends. Germline V CDR1 and CDR2: KGHSH, LQKENI. The CDR3 loop is CASSPKTGKGRETQYF. DNA for the CDR3: TGTGCCAGCTCACCCAAAACAGGGAAAGGTAGAGAGACCCAGTACTTC.

This clonotype has ten or more counts. The J gene is TRBJ2-5, the V gene TRBV15, with TRBD2 identical over 10 bases. The length of the CDR3 is 17 residues. Germline V gene sequence: CDR1 LNHNV, CDR2 YYDKDF (reference sequence). J lost 3 bases, V lost 3 bases, and 10 bases had no gene match. CDR3 sequence reads: CATSRLAGGVEKETQYF. CDR3 in DNA: TGTGCCACCAGCAGGTTAGCGGGAGGAGTGGAAAAAGAGACCCAGTACTTC.

This clonotype was seen repeatedly, ten times or more. The chain uses TRBV29-1 and TRBJ1-2; tentatively, D is TRBD1 (5 bases). The ends were cut back, 5 bases at V and 11 bases at J, with 21 bases in the middle. CDR3 length equals 13 residues. Per germline, CDR1 SQVTM and CDR2 ANQGSEA. The CDR3 DNA reads TGCAGCGTTCCAGAAACCTCTCAGGGCCCTTACACCTTC. Translation gives CSVPETSQGPYTF.

This clonotype was seen repeatedly, ten times or more. The chain combines TRBV7-6 with TRBJ2-7; 7 bases agree with TRBD2. V trimming: 2 bases; J trimming: 2 bases; junction bases outside the gene matches: 3. CDR3 length: 14 residues. The germline CDR1 and CDR2 sequences are SGHVS and FNYEAQ. CDR3 DNA: TGTGCCAGCAGCTTATGGGGGGGGGCCTACGAGCAGTACTTC. Amino acid sequence: CASSLWGGAYEQYF.

This clonotype was observed at least ten times. This chain uses TRBV20-1 with TRBJ1-6; D not resolved. Germline V gene sequence: CDR1 DFQATT, CDR2 SNEGSKA (reference sequence). Between the trimmed V and J ends, which lost 1 base and 7 bases, there was a span of 5 bases. This CDR3 spans 12 amino acids. CDR3 bases: TGCAGTGCTAGAGGTTCCAATTCACCCCTCCACTTT. Translation: CSARGSNSPLHF.

This chain connects TRBV10-3 to TRBJ2-2; 7 positions match TRBD1. The CDR3 consists of 14 residues. Germline CDR1 and CDR2: ENHRY and SYGVKD. After removal of 5 bases from V and 3 bases from J, the junction contained 3 bases not matched to a gene. The CDR3 nucleotides read TGTGCCATCAGTACCGGGACAGACACCGGGGAGCTGTTTTTT. Translated, it gives CAISTGTDTGELFF.

This clonotype was seen a handful of times. This chain uses TRBV10-1 with TRBJ2-4; 8 nucleotides agree with TRBD2. Trimming at V came to 1 base and at J to 14 bases, leaving 10 bases not matched to a gene. The CDR3 is 14 residues long. CDR1 and CDR2 (germline): WNHNN, SYGVQD (reference sequence). In DNA form, the CDR3 reads TGCGCCAGCAGTGAGTTTTCGGCTAGCGGGCACAAGTACTTC. It translates to CASSEFSASGHKYF.

This clonotype was seen ten or more times. The V gene is TRBV18, the J gene TRBJ2-7; 9 bases are shared with TRBD1. This CDR3 has 13 amino acids. Germline loops: CDR1 KGHSH, CDR2 LQKENI. After removal of 9 bases from V and 6 bases from J, the junction contained 9 bases not matched to a gene. The CDR3 nucleotides are TGTGCCAGTACCCCGGGACAGGGTTCCGAGCAGTACTTC. It encodes CASTPGQGSEQYF.

This clonotype was seen repeatedly, ten times or more. The rearrangement uses TRBV11-1 and TRBJ1-6; D unresolved. V shed 2 bases and J shed 0 bases, with 11 bases lying between them. Germline lookup yields CDR1 SGHAT and CDR2 FQDESV (reference sequence). The CDR3 is 17 residues long. The CDR3: CASSLYPKSSYNSPLHF. DNA of the CDR3: TGTGCCAGCAGCTTATACCCGAAGAGCTCCTATAATTCACCCCTCCACTTT.

This chain connects TRBV20-1 to TRBJ1-6; TRBD1 matches 8 bases. J lost 9 bases, V lost 4 bases, and 5 bases had no gene match. The CDR3 is 13 amino acids. Per the germline V gene, CDR1 is DFQATT and CDR2 is SNEGSKA (reference sequence). The CDR3, as DNA: TGCAGTGCTAATCAGGGGGCTGGTTCACCCCTCCACTTT. This translates into CSANQGAGSPLHF.